One T cell receptor beta chain is described in this entry. This sample is drawn from a study of blood T cell repertoires in COVID-19. Across the study: PBMCs, B-cell-depleted T cells, or T cells provided the cDNA or gDNA that made up the material.

Across fewer than 25 US areas, participants ranged in age from about 18 to 90 years. Researchers sorted participants into cohorts using their self-reported clinical history. It was within 2 weeks before study entry that exposed participants met a COVID-19 case. This table comes from immunoSEQ multiplex PCR, and its TCRdb copy is limited to in-frame clones, with some not included. The profile shows 250,000 or so clones, more than 75% of them singletons. The ends were cut back, 4 bases at V and 0 bases at J, with 13 bases in the middle. CDR1 is MGHDK and CDR2 is SYGVNS in the germline V gene. The CDR3 is made up of 16 amino acids.

The rearrangement uses TRBV25-1 and TRBJ1-3; possible D gene TRBD1, 6 bases. The sample comprised PBMCs or T cells enriched from blood (not recorded which). This TCR was sampled from a woman between 50 and 59 years old who had been exposed to COVID-19. CDR3 bases: TGTGCCAGCAGTGGGGGGCAGGGATTCTCTGGAAACACCATATATTTT. Encoded protein: CASSGGQGFSGNTIYF.